Each of the 32 T cell receptor beta chains below was sequenced from the same sample in a study of blood T cell repertoires in COVID-19. Assay used: immunoSEQ multiplex PCR; TCRdb lists only in-frame clones, some missing. Counted here are 200,000 to 250,000 clones, around 85% occurring once; the ten biggest clones make up roughly 5.3%. Input material: peripheral blood. The origin of the receptors is a man between 45 and 60 years old with COVID-19, enrolled during active disease.

This clone turned up a few times. V gene TRBV6-5 combines with J gene TRBJ2-3, with TRBD2 as a possible D gene (6 bases). CDR1 and CDR2 (germline): MNHEY, SVGAGI. This CDR3 contains 15 residues. V was shortened by 0 bases and J by 5 bases, with 12 bases between the two germline ends. CDR3 protein: CASSYSVQGGDTQYF. The CDR3 nucleotides are TGTGCCAGCAGTTACTCGGTCCAGGGAGGAGATACGCAGTATTTT.

In DNA, the CDR3 is TGTGCCATAGCGGGTTCCCACTCCTACAATGAGCAGTTCTTC. It encodes CAIAGSHSYNEQFF. This rearrangement joins TRBV10-3 to TRBJ2-1, with D maybe TRBD2 (6 bases). V gave up 9 bases and J gave up 0 bases, with 12 bases separating them. This CDR3 has 14 amino acids. Germline values: CDR1 ENHRY, CDR2 SYGVKD.

The gene calls are TRBV5-4 and TRBJ2-7, with TRBD2 matching over 13 bases. Germline CDR1 is SGHNT and CDR2 is YYREEE (reference sequence). The CDR3 totals 18 residues. V lost 5 bases to trimming and J lost 2 bases; unmatched junction nucleotides: 13. This CDR3 is CASSSLDGLAGATYEQYF. The DNA of the CDR3 is TGTGCCAGCAGTTCCCTAGATGGACTAGCGGGGGCAACCTACGAGCAGTACTTC.

This clone has a handful of counts. This chain joins TRBV15 and TRBJ1-3; D remains ambiguous. The CDR3 is made up of 15 amino acids. V was clipped by 0 bases and J by 4 bases, with 10 bases between them. CDR1 and CDR2 from the germline V gene are LNHNV and YYDKDF (reference sequence). This chain's CDR3 is CATSRDPAGGNTIYF. The CDR3 nucleotides read TGTGCCACCAGCAGAGATCCTGCGGGAGGAAACACCATATATTTT.

This rearrangement joins TRBV7-9 to TRBJ2-2, with TRBD2 identical over 8 bases. Germline-derived CDR1 and CDR2 are SEHNR and FQNEAQ (reference sequence). Trimming removed 3 bases from V and 7 bases from J; junction bases left unmatched: 10. The CDR3 consists of 16 residues. The CDR3 spells CASSFSGAIPDGELFF. CDR3 sequence (DNA): TGTGCCAGCAGCTTTAGCGGGGCCATCCCCGACGGGGAGCTGTTTTTT. Complete variable domain (other parts from reference TRBV7-9 and TRBJ2-2): DTGVSQNPRHKITKRGQNVTFRCDPISEHNRLYWYRQTLGQGPEFLTYFQNEAQLEKSRLLSDRFSAERPKGSFSTLEIQRTEQGDSAMYLCASSFSGAIPDGELFFGEGSRLTVL.

V is TRBV7-8 and J is TRBJ2-3, with TRBD2 matching 8 bases. CDR1 SGHVS and CDR2 FQNEAQ come from the germline V gene. Trimming removed 5 bases from V and 2 bases from J; junction bases left unmatched: 6. The CDR3 contains 15 residues. CDR3 nucleotides: TGTGCCAGCAGCCCCGGCGGGGGGCCCACAGATACGCAGTATTTT. It codes for CASSPGGGPTDTQYF.

This clone was recorded once. DNA of the CDR3: TGCGCCAGCACCTGGGGGCAGGGGGAGCTGTTTTTT. It is translated as CASTWGQGELFF. The chain links TRBV5-1 to TRBJ2-2, with a weak D call TRBD1 (6 bases). CDR1 SGHRS and CDR2 YFSETQ come from the germline V gene. There are 12 residues in the CDR3. Trimming took off 6 bases at V and 8 bases at J, with 11 bases between the two ends.

This rearrangement joins TRBV6-2 or TRBV6-3 to TRBJ2-3; the match to TRBD2 covers 8 bases. The CDR3 runs to 15 residues. After removal of 6 bases from V and 2 bases from J, the junction contained 7 bases not matched to a gene. The germline CDR1 and CDR2 sequences are MNHEY and SVGEGT. The CDR3 sequence: CASSPGGAYTDTQYF. The CDR3, as DNA: TGTGCCAGCAGCCCGGGGGGGGCTTACACAGATACGCAGTATTTT.

This chain joins TRBV3-1 (or the pseudogene TRBV3-2) and TRBJ2-1, with 7 bases identical to TRBD2. J lost 3 bases, V lost 0 bases, and 8 bases had no gene match. CDR1 and CDR2 from the germline V gene are LGHDT and YNNKEL (reference sequence). The CDR3 is 17 amino acids. CDR3 bases: TGTGCCAGCAGCCAAGACGTAGGACGGGGGGTCTACAATGAGCAGTTCTTC. Translating gives CASSQDVGRGVYNEQFF.

The chain couples TRBV7-8 to TRBJ2-7; 8 bases are shared with TRBD2. J gave up 6 bases and V 4 bases, and 14 bases lay outside the gene matches. Germline V gene sequence: CDR1 SGHVS, CDR2 FQNEAQ. The CDR3 is made up of 16 amino acids. DNA of the CDR3: TGTGCCAGCAGCTCAGAAGCGGGGGTTGTGAGTTTCGAGCAGTACTTC. This gives the protein CASSSEAGVVSFEQYF.

V usage is TRBV5-1 and J usage is TRBJ1-4; D gene ambiguous. The CDR3 contains 15 residues. The germline gives CDR1 SGHRS, CDR2 YFSETQ. Trimming took off 0 bases at V and 4 bases at J, with 10 bases between the two ends. The CDR3 bases are TGCGCCAGCAGCTTGGACGACGGACTTAATGAAAAACTGTTTTTT. The encoded protein is CASSLDDGLNEKLFF.

The CDR3 sequence is CASSSKLTGTGKVETYEQYF. The CDR3, as DNA: TGTGCCAGCAGCTCCAAACTTACCGGGACAGGGAAAGTCGAAACCTACGAGCAGTACTTC. The J gene is TRBJ2-7, the V gene TRBV11-3; 9 bases are shared with TRBD1. CDR3 length: 20 residues. Trimming at V came to 4 bases and at J to 2 bases, leaving 21 bases not matched to a gene. The germline CDR1 and CDR2 sequences are SGHNT and YENEEA.

The chain employs TRBV30 and TRBJ1-1, with a weak D call TRBD1 (5 bases). Trimming shortened V by 4 bases and J by 5 bases, and 14 bases separated the two germline ends. This CDR3 has 13 amino acids. Germline CDR1 reads GTSNPN; CDR2 reads SVGIG (reference sequence). The CDR3 is CAWTPPGRTEAFF. The CDR3 nucleotides read TGTGCCTGGACCCCCCCAGGGCGTACTGAAGCTTTCTTT.

The V call is TRBV5-1, the J call TRBJ2-7; 7 bases are shared with TRBD1. Germline CDR1 and CDR2: SGHRS and YFSETQ. The CDR3 is made up of 15 amino acids. The V and J ends lost 0 bases and 4 bases, in that order; junction bases with no gene match: 7. In DNA, the CDR3 is TGCGCCAGCAGCTTGGGTAACAGGGGAACATACGAGCAGTACTTC. Its translation is CASSLGNRGTYEQYF.

To note about this clone: The identical CDR3 is also encoded by other nucleotide sequences in the sample. The chain joins TRBV18 to TRBJ2-2, with D perhaps matching TRBD1 (5 bases). This CDR3 region has 14 residues. Trimming cost V 6 bases and J 1 base, with 9 bases left between them. Germline CDR1 KGHSH, CDR2 LQKENI. Here the CDR3 reads CASSRQGNTGELFF. CDR3 bases: TGTGCCAGCTCTCGTCAGGGGAACACCGGGGAGCTGTTTTTT.

The chain links TRBV4-2 to TRBJ1-4; D uncertain. CDR1 and CDR2 (germline): LGHNA, YNFKEQ. This CDR3 is built from 14 residues. Trimming took off 0 bases at V and 6 bases at J, with 8 bases between the two ends. This CDR3 is CASSQEGRDEKLFF. The CDR3 DNA sequence: TGTGCCAGCAGCCAAGAAGGGCGGGATGAAAAACTGTTTTTT.

Concerning this clone itself: This sample also contains other DNA sequences that code for the same CDR3. The V and J genes are TRBV14 and TRBJ1-2, with D uncertain. Germline V lookup: CDR1 SGHDN, CDR2 FVKESK. V was cut by 0 bases and J by 1 base, with 3 bases left in between. The CDR3 length is 13 residues. CDR3 protein: CASSQDYNYGYTF. The CDR3 bases are TGTGCCAGCAGCCAAGACTATAACTATGGCTACACCTTC. The full variable domain, completed using reference TRBV14 and TRBJ1-2, is EAGVTQFPSHSVIEKGQTVTLRCDPISGHDNLYWYRRVMGKEIKFLLHFVKESKQDESGMPNNRFLAERTGGTYSTLKVQPAELEDSGVYFCASSQDYNYGYTFGSGTRLTVV.

The J gene is TRBJ1-4, the V gene TRBV10-3; no definite D call. The CDR3 covers 14 residues. The germline gives CDR1 ENHRY, CDR2 SYGVKD. The V gene lost 6 bases and the J gene lost 8 bases, with 16 bases spanning the gap. The CDR3 spells CAIRKEEVSEKLFF. CDR3 sequence (DNA): TGTGCCATCAGAAAGGAGGAAGTAAGCGAAAAACTGTTTTTT.

The gene calls are TRBV5-4 and TRBJ2-5; 8 bases are shared with TRBD2. This CDR3 comprises 17 residues. The trim removed 4 bases at V and 1 base at J, leaving 12 bases unmatched. CDR1 and CDR2 from the germline V gene are SGHNT and YYREEE (reference sequence). CDR3: CASSLVRGAGAQETQYF. The CDR3 DNA is TGTGCCAGCAGCCTCGTAAGGGGAGCGGGGGCCCAAGAGACCCAGTACTTC.

This clone appeared a few times. J is TRBJ1-1 and V is TRBV30; D is undetermined. The CDR3 is 14 amino acids. The germline gives CDR1 GTSNPN, CDR2 SVGIG (reference sequence). Trimming pared 0 bases from V and 6 bases from J, leaving 14 bases between. The CDR3 sequence is CAWSVPAVVAEAFF. The CDR3 region has the DNA TGTGCCTGGAGTGTACCCGCGGTAGTCGCTGAAGCTTTCTTT.

This rearrangement joins TRBV7-2 to TRBJ2-5; D call uncertain. Germline V CDR1 and CDR2: SGHTA, FQGNSA. The CDR3 extends over 14 amino acids. Between the trimmed V and J ends, which lost 1 base and 4 bases, there was a span of 10 bases. The CDR3 DNA sequence: TGTGCCAGCAGCTTAGACAGTTTAGGAGAGACCCAGTACTTC. Its protein product is CASSLDSLGETQYF.

V and J are TRBV30 and TRBJ2-3; 7 positions match TRBD2. Germline values: CDR1 GTSNPN, CDR2 SVGIG (reference sequence). Trimming cost V 3 bases and J 10 bases; bases outside gene matches: 13. The CDR3 covers 14 residues. The CDR3 coding sequence is TGTGCCTGGAGCATACCGGGACTACCCTCTGCGCAGTATTTT. Encoded protein: CAWSIPGLPSAQYF.

This chain uses TRBV10-3 with TRBJ1-6; D is uncertain. This CDR3 is built from 13 residues. CDR1 and CDR2 (germline): ENHRY, SYGVKD. V lost 3 bases to trimming and J lost 10 bases, with 10 bases between them. CDR3 nucleotide sequence: TGTGCCATCAGTGACACGGGGAACTCACCCCTCCACTTT. This translates into CAISDTGNSPLHF.

The CDR3 DNA is TGTGCCAGCGGACAGTCTCTGCATAGCAATCAGCCCCAGCATTTT. Translating gives CASGQSLHSNQPQHF. J is TRBJ1-5 and V is TRBV27; possibly TRBD1 for D (6 bases). V lost 8 bases, J lost 0 bases, and 14 bases lay in between. The CDR3 covers 15 residues. CDR1 and CDR2 from the germline V gene are MNHEY and SMNVEV (reference sequence).

V is TRBV18 and J is TRBJ1-3; TRBD1 might be the D (6 bases). There are 17 residues in the CDR3. Trimming shortened V by 2 bases and J by 1 base, and 15 bases separated the two germline ends. From germline, CDR1 is KGHSH and CDR2 LQKENI. The CDR3 is CASSPGVVGGSGNTIYF. The CDR3 nucleotides read TGTGCCAGCTCACCAGGCGTAGTAGGGGGATCTGGAAACACCATATATTTT.

The chain has TRBV7-8 and TRBJ2-1, with 14 bases identical to TRBD2. Looked up from germline, CDR1 is SGHVS and CDR2 is FQNEAQ. Trimming removed 5 bases from V and 7 bases from J; junction bases left unmatched: 4. The CDR3 contains 15 residues. DNA for the CDR3: TGTGCCAGCAGCCGACTAGCGGGGGGGCCTAATGAGCAGTTCTTC. It codes for CASSRLAGGPNEQFF.

The chain carries TRBV4-1 and TRBJ2-5, with 8 bases lining up with TRBD1. Germline CDR1 reads MGHRA; CDR2 reads YSYEKL. The V segment lost 1 base and the J segment 5 bases; nucleotides outside the gene matches: 6. The CDR3 has 15 amino acids. CDR3 nucleotides: TGCGCCAGCAGCCAAGTGAATACAGGGGGGGAGACCCAGTACTTC. This gives the protein CASSQVNTGGETQYF.

This rearrangement joins TRBV19 to TRBJ1-4, with D perhaps matching TRBD1 (6 bases). The germline V gene encodes CDR1 LNHDA and CDR2 SQIVND (reference sequence). The V gene lost 6 bases and the J gene lost 6 bases, with 11 bases spanning the gap. The CDR3 consists of 13 residues. This CDR3 reads CASSRGGDEKLFF. The CDR3 DNA follows: TGTGCCAGTAGCAGGGGTGGGGATGAAAAACTGTTTTTT.

At least ten counts were recorded for this clone. The chain's CDR3 is CASSHHDRDTGELFF. The CDR3 nucleotides are TGTGCCAGCAGCCACCATGACAGAGACACCGGGGAGCTGTTTTTT. This rearrangement joins TRBV3-1 (or the pseudogene TRBV3-2) to TRBJ2-2; TRBD1 might be the D (5 bases). The length of the CDR3 is 15 residues. The germline V and J ends were trimmed by 3 bases and 3 bases, with 11 bases remaining between them. CDR1 and CDR2 from the germline V gene are LGHDT and YNNKEL (reference sequence).

This rearrangement joins TRBV6-6 to TRBJ2-1; 7 positions match TRBD1. From germline, CDR1 is MNHNY and CDR2 SVGAGI (reference sequence). With V trimmed by 2 bases and J by 3 bases, 1 base remained unmatched. This CDR3 is built from 14 residues. The CDR3 reads CASSYGQDYNEQFF. DNA for the CDR3: TGTGCCAGCAGTTACGGACAGGACTACAATGAGCAGTTCTTC.

The chain uses TRBV6-5 and TRBJ1-5; D ambiguous. Germline assignment: CDR1 MNHEY and CDR2 SVGAGI. V was trimmed by 6 bases and J by 1 base, leaving 10 bases between them. There are 14 residues in the CDR3. CDR3 bases: TGTGCCAGCAGATCGACCGGGAGCAATCAGCCCCAGCATTTT. It yields the protein CASRSTGSNQPQHF.

The rearrangement joins TRBV29-1 to TRBJ2-7; TRBD1 matches 9 bases. After removal of 6 bases from V and 5 bases from J, the junction contained 11 bases not matched to a gene. The CDR3 has 14 amino acids. Germline V gene data show CDR1 as SQVTM and CDR2 as ANQGSEA. The CDR3 coding sequence is TGCAGCGTCGCGCCCGGGACAGGGAACCACGAGCAGTACTTC. This sequence encodes CSVAPGTGNHEQYF.